What follows are 2 T cell receptor beta chains derived from one specimen sequenced in a study of cytomegalovirus exposure and HLA in healthy donors. PCR involved 60 Vbeta and 13 Jbeta primers. Profiling relied on immunoSEQ multiplex PCR, and the TCRdb table lists in-frame clones only, not all of them. Among about 160,000 clones listed, 82% were seen once. Sequenced input: PBMCs. The origin of the receptors is a girl between 10 and 17 years old in good health and CMV-seropositive.

The V call is TRBV27, the J call TRBJ2-7; possibly TRBD2 for D (6 bases). The V end was cut by 1 base, the J end by 0 bases, with 19 bases between. Germline CDR1 reads MNHEY; CDR2 reads SMNVEV (reference sequence). The length of the CDR3 is 18 residues. CDR3 loop: CASSLWPWQGGSSYEQYF. CDR3 coding DNA: TGTGCCAGCAGTTTATGGCCCTGGCAGGGAGGTAGCTCCTACGAGCAGTACTTC.

The V and J genes are TRBV5-4 and TRBJ1-3, with D possibly being TRBD1 (5 bases). Germline lookup yields CDR1 SGHNT and CDR2 YYREEE (reference sequence). CDR3 length: 14 amino acids. The germline V and J ends were trimmed by 4 bases and 2 bases, with 10 bases remaining between them. CDR3 region: CASSDGRAGNTIYF. The CDR3, as DNA: TGTGCCAGCAGCGACGGCAGGGCTGGAAACACCATATATTTT. Full variable domain (outside the CDR3, taken from reference TRBV5-4 and TRBJ1-3): ETGVTQSPTHLIKTRGQQVTLRCSSQSGHNTVSWYQQALGQGPQFIFQYYREEENGRGNFPPRFSGLQFPNYSSELNVNALELDDSALYLCASSDGRAGNTIYFGEGSWLTVV.